The 10 T cell receptor beta chains below were found in one sample sequenced in a study of response to subunit inactivated influenza vaccine. MiXCR was run by TCRdb on the RT-PCR reads, yielding one entry per CDR3 protein. The sample lists hundreds of thousands of distinct CDR3 sequences, approximately 7.6% occurring once. This material consisted of PBMCs from blood, taken about 23 months after vaccination. The receptor set was obtained from a man between 50 and 75 years old who received an inactivated influenza vaccine.

This clonotype has at least ten counts. The V and J genes are TRBV21-1 and TRBJ2-7; the D call in the table, TRBD1, was not verified against the DNA. TRBV21-1 is a documented pseudogene. The CDR3 contains 16 residues. The CDR3 DNA reads as TGTGCCAGCAGCATTTCTTCCGGGACAGGGCCCTACGAGCAGTACTTC. It codes for CASSISSGTGPYEQYF.

Many counts were recorded for this clonotype. The V call is TRBV10-3, the J call TRBJ1-2; D not certain. The CDR3 has 15 residues. Per germline, CDR1 ENHRY and CDR2 SYGVKD. V was pared by 2 bases and J by 8 bases, with 18 bases between. CDR3 bases: TGTGCCATCAGTGAGGGGGTGCTAACTATGTACGGCTACACCTTC. Translating gives CAISEGVLTMYGYTF.

Note on this clonotype: One end of the junction is discordant with germline, which a read error may explain. V is TRBV3-1 and J is TRBJ2-5; TRBD2 aligns across 7 bases. Germline V lookup: CDR1 LGHDT, CDR2 YNNKEL (reference sequence). The CDR3 loop spans 12 amino acids. For the CDR3, the DNA is TGTGCCAGCAGCCGGGAGGGATCGACCCAGTCCTTC. Amino acid sequence: CASSREGSTQSF.

This clonotype has at least ten counts. V gene TRBV5-1 combines with J gene TRBJ1-2, with D unclear. V dropped 7 bases and J dropped 6 bases, with 16 bases sitting between them. The CDR3 is made up of 13 amino acids. Germline V lookup: CDR1 SGHRS, CDR2 YFSETQ. CDR3 in DNA: TGCGCCAGCCGCACCTCATACGAGAATGGCTACACCTTC. Its protein is CASRTSYENGYTF.

The genes are TRBV27 and TRBJ2-5; D uncertain. The ends were cut back, 5 bases at V and 3 bases at J, with 10 bases in the middle. The CDR3 has 13 residues. Germline assignment: CDR1 MNHEY and CDR2 SMNVEV (reference sequence). The CDR3: CASSRVGKETQYF. CDR3 nucleotides: TGTGCCAGCAGTCGGGTTGGAAAAGAGACCCAGTACTTC.

This chain connects TRBV9 to TRBJ2-3, with a possible D match to TRBD2 (6 bases). The CDR3 spans 15 residues. Trimming shortened V by 0 bases and J by 6 bases, and 14 bases separated the two germline ends. CDR1 and CDR2 from the germline V gene are SGDLS and YYNGEE. The CDR3 spells CASSVGGLGLDTQYF. CDR3 in DNA: TGTGCCAGCAGCGTAGGGGGACTGGGGTTGGATACGCAGTATTTT.

In this sample, this clonotype turned up many times. The rearrangement links TRBV29-1 to TRBJ2-1; D is perhaps TRBD2 (6 bases). From germline, CDR1 is SQVTM and CDR2 ANQGSEA. The V gene lost 3 bases and the J gene lost 2 bases, with 17 bases spanning the gap. The CDR3 runs to 16 residues. Here the CDR3 DNA reads TGCAGCGTTGATGCCCTGCGGGGTCTTGCCTACAATGAGCAGTTCTTC. This translates into CSVDALRGLAYNEQFF.

This clonotype appeared a few times. The chain employs TRBV6-1 and TRBJ2-7; 11 bases map to TRBD2. Trimming at V came to 1 base and at J to 3 bases, leaving 5 bases not matched to a gene. Germline-derived CDR1 and CDR2 are MNHNS and SASEGT. CDR3 length: 16 residues. The CDR3 nucleotides are TGTGCCAGCAGTGAAGTTAGCGGGGGGGGTAGCTACGAGCAGTACTTC. This sequence encodes CASSEVSGGGSYEQYF.

This clonotype was found many times. The chain couples TRBV12-3 or TRBV12-4 to TRBJ2-2, with D tentatively TRBD2 (7 bases). Trimming took 6 bases from V and 4 from J, leaving 18 bases between them. This CDR3 spans 16 amino acids. As DNA, the CDR3 is TGTGCCAGCAGCCCAGTGGTGGGAGGGGGCACCGGGGAGCTGTTTTTT. Translated: CASSPVVGGGTGELFF.

This clonotype was seen only a few times. V gene TRBV12-3 or TRBV12-4 combines with J gene TRBJ2-2; D gene uncertain. The length of the CDR3 is 14 residues. Trimming pared 1 base from V and 4 bases from J, leaving 7 bases between. The CDR3 reads CASSLDDVTGELFF. The CDR3 DNA reads as TGTGCCAGCAGTTTAGATGACGTCACCGGGGAGCTGTTTTTT.